This T cell receptor (beta chain) was captured by sequencing in a study of blood T cell repertoires in COVID-19. Study-wide background: Some COVID-19 samples were acute and others convalescent; all came from the United States, Italy and Spain.

The protocol was immunoSEQ multiplex PCR, while the TCRdb copy is restricted to in-frame clones and leaves out a portion. In the table there are 120,000 or so clones, 81% of which are singletons. Germline V gene sequence: CDR1 SQVTM, CDR2 ANQGSEA. The CDR3 covers 15 residues. Trimming took off 4 bases at V and 0 bases at J, with 10 bases between the two ends. It was during active infection that Seattle patients were enrolled and then longitudinally followed. Sequencing was done on a sample of peripheral blood. The chain combines TRBV29-1 with TRBJ1-6; no reliable D call. The TCR was taken from a man between 25 and 39 years old with COVID-19, enrolled during active disease. CDR3 nucleotides: TGCAGCGTTGCGAGGGATAGCTCCTATAATTCACCCCTCCACTTT. Translated, it gives CSVARDSSYNSPLHF.